The present TCR beta chain was sequenced within a study of T-cell reconstitution after alpha-beta-depleted transplantation in children. Preparation of the TCRbeta library used unique molecular identifiers. TCRdb passed the PCR reads through MiXCR, listing each CDR3 protein once. The sample carries 200,000 or so distinct CDR3 sequences, about 7% recorded once. This CDR3 region has 13 residues. V trimming: 7 bases; J trimming: 5 bases; junction bases outside the gene matches: 7. Germline V gives CDR1 WNHNN, CDR2 SYGVQD (reference sequence). The chain uses TRBV10-1 and TRBJ1-1; TRBD1 aligns across 7 bases. Sequenced material: PBMCs, taken before TCRalphabeta/CD19-depleted stem cell transplant. This receptor was obtained from a boy younger than 10 with acute lymphoblastic leukemia, due to receive a stem cell transplant. CDR3 DNA: TGCGCCAGCACCCGTGACAGGGTTACTGAAGCTTTCTTT. It encodes CASTRDRVTEAFF.